A selection of T cell receptor beta chains follows, all from one sample in a study of beta chain features in type 1 diabetes. Profiled with immunoSEQ multiplex PCR; TCRdb holds only in-frame clones, not every one. The repertoire includes a few hundred thousand clones, 10% to 15% of them detected once, and about 0.01% sits in the top ten. The sequenced sample consisted of naive CD4+ T cells from blood. The receptors here all came from a woman in her late teens or twenties with type 1 diabetes. CDR3s include the opening cysteine and the closing phenylalanine or tryptophan. A D gene is named only where the DNA matches it firmly. Clone size is not always given. Where it is, it says once, few, many or a class for expanded clones.

size	D	V	J	length	DNA	CDR3
few	TRBD1	TRBV9	TRBJ1-1	15	TGTGCCAGCAGCGTTCGGGCAGGGGGCGCGATTGAAGCTTTCTTT	CASSVRAGGAIEAFF
few	.	TRBV5-1	TRBJ1-6	16	TGCGCCAGCAGAGAACCCTTCGGCAGGGCGAATTCACCCCTCCACTTT	CASREPFGRANSPLHF
few	TRBD1	TRBV12-5	TRBJ2-5	14	TGTGCTAGTGGTACGGGACAGGTCAAGGAGACCCAGTACTTC	CASGTGQVKETQYF
few	.	TRBV7-9	TRBJ2-5	16	TGTGCCAGCAGCTTAGCGCCGGGACTGACCGCAGTTATAAGGGACTTC	CASSLAPGLTAVIRDF
.	.	TRBV4-2	TRBJ1-4	16	TGTGCCAGCAGCCAAGATAGGGACATCGGTTGGGAAAAACTGTTTTTT	CASSQDRDIGWEKLFF
.	.	TRBV10-3	TRBJ2-7	15	TGTGCCATCAGTCCGGGGGGCAGGGGGCACTCCGAGCAGTACTTC	CAISPGGRGHSEQYF
.	.	TRBV4-1	TRBJ1-2	15	TGCGCCAGCAGCCTGACTTTGACGGAAGGCTATGGCTACACCTTC	CASSLTLTEGYGYTF
few	TRBD2	TRBV19	TRBJ2-1	13	TGTGCCAGTAGTACTAGCGGGAGGGGGGAGCAGTTCTTC	CASSTSGRGEQFF
few	.	TRBV7-9	TRBJ2-7	14	TGTGCCAGCAGCCCGCAGGTCGGCAGCTACGAGCAGTACTTC	CASSPQVGSYEQYF
.	.	TRBV7-2	TRBJ2-1	17	TGTGCCAGCAGCTTAGAGAGTCGCGGGACCCCCTACAATGAGCAGTTCTTC	CASSLESRGTPYNEQFF
few	.	TRBV30	TRBJ1-1	13	TGTGCCGGAGCCCCAGTAAAGGATCCTGGAGCTTTCTTT	CAGAPVKDPGAFF
few	TRBD2	TRBV11-3	TRBJ2-3	16	TGTGCCAGCAGCTTAGTTGGACTAGCGGGTGGAGATACGCAGTATTTT	CASSLVGLAGGDTQYF
few	TRBD1	TRBV7-2	TRBJ2-6	15	TGTGCCAGCAGGGCTCAGGGGGCCGGGGCCAACGTCCTGACTTTC	CASRAQGAGANVLTF
few	.	TRBV21-1	TRBJ2-4	19	TGTGCCAGCAGCGACTCGGCTAGCGGGGGGCTCGTAGCCAAAAACATTCAGTACTTC	CASSDSASGGLVAKNIQYF
.	.	TRBV19	TRBJ2-2	14	TGTGCCAGTACCGTTGAGGGATTCACCGGGGAGCTGTTTTTT	CASTVEGFTGELFF
few	TRBD1	TRBV28	TRBJ2-7	11	TGTGCCACAGGACAGGCCTACGAGCAGTACTTC	CATGQAYEQYF
few	.	TRBV7-9	TRBJ2-7	13	TGTGCCAGCAGCTTCCCGGGAACCTACGAGCAGTACTTC	CASSFPGTYEQYF
few	.	TRBV29-1	TRBJ1-4	12	TGCAGCGTTCGGGCAGGGGATGAAAAACTGTTTTTT	CSVRAGDEKLFF
.	TRBD1	TRBV7-6	TRBJ1-4	16	TGTGCCAGCAGCTCGCCGACAGGGGCCGTTGATGAAAAACTGTTTTTT	CASSSPTGAVDEKLFF
.	.	TRBV2	TRBJ1-5	16	TGTGCCACCTCTCCAGGGGCCAGAGGCGGCAATCAGCCCCAGCATTTT	CATSPGARGGNQPQHF